This note documents a single T cell receptor beta chain sequence. A much larger clone is a single base away; this may be a read error. This specimen belongs to a study of T-cell reconstitution after alpha-beta-depleted transplantation in children. Trimming at V came to 2 bases and at J to 9 bases, leaving 7 bases not matched to a gene. In germline, CDR1 is SGHRS, CDR2 YFSETQ. The CDR3 is made up of 14 amino acids. Preparing the TCRbeta library involved the use of unique molecular identifiers. A single record per CDR3 protein comes from TCRdb applying MiXCR to the PCR reads. Of around 360,000 distinct CDR3 sequences listed, about a tenth are singletons.

The V gene is TRBV5-1, the J gene TRBJ2-4; 8 bases are a match to TRBD1. This clonotype originated in a human donor who donated a stem cell graft to a child with acute lymphoblastic leukemia. The source material was PBMCs from the stem cell graft donor, sampled from the stem cell graft. CDR3 sequence (DNA): TGCGCCAGCAGCTTTCCCGACAGGGGCGGCATTCAGTACTTC. Protein sequence: CASSFPDRGGIQYF.